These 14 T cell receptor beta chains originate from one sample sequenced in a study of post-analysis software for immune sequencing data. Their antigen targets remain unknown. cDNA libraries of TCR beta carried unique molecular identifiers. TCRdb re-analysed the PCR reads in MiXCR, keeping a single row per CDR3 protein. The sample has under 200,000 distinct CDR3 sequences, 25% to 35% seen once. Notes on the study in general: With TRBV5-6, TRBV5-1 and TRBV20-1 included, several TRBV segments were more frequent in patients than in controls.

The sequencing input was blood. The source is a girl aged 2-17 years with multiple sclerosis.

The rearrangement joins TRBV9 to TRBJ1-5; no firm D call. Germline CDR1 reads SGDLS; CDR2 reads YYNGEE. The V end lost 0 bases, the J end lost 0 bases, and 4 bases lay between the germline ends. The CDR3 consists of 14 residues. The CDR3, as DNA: TGTGCCAGCAGCGTAGATAATAGCAATCAGCCCCAGCATTTT. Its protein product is CASSVDNSNQPQHF.

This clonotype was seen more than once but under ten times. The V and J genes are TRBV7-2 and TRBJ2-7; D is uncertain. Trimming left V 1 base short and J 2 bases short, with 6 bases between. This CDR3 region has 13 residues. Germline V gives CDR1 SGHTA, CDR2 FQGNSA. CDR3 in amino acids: CASSLDPTYEQYF. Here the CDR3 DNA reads TGTGCCAGCAGCTTAGACCCCACCTACGAGCAGTACTTC.

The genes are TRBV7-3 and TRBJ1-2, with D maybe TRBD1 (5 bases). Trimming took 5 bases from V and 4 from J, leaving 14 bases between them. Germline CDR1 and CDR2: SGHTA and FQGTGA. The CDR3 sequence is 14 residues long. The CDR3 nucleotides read TGTGCCAGCAGCCCGGAGGGACGGCCCTATGGCTACACCTTC. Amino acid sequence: CASSPEGRPYGYTF.

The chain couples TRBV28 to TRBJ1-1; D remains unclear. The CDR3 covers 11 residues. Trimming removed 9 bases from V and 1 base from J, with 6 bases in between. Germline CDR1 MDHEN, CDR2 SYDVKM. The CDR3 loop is CARLGNTEAFF. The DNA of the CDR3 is TGTGCCAGACTTGGGAACACTGAAGCTTTCTTT.

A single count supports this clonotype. CDR3 sequence (DNA): TGCAGCGTGGGACACACCGGGGAAGCTTTCTTT. Translating it yields CSVGHTGEAFF. V gene TRBV29-1 combines with J gene TRBJ1-1, with a tentative D call TRBD1 (6 bases). With 6 bases removed from V and 8 bases from J, the gap between germline ends came to 13 bases. The CDR3 has 11 residues. Germline CDR1 and CDR2: SQVTM and ANQGSEA.

The CDR3 here is CASRAQGFGNTIYF. For the CDR3, the DNA is TGTGCCAGCAGGGCACAGGGGTTCGGAAACACCATATATTTT. The J gene is TRBJ1-3, the V gene TRBV12-3 or TRBV12-4, with 7 bases that match TRBD1. CDR3 size: 14 residues. Unmatched junction bases numbered 6, after V lost 6 bases and J lost 4 bases.

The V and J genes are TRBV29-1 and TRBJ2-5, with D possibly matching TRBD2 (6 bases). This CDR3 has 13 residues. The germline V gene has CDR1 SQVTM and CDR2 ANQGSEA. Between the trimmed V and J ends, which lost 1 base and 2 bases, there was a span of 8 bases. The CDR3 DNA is TGCAGCGTTGAAGCAGGAGGGCAAGAGACCCAGTACTTC. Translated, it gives CSVEAGGQETQYF.

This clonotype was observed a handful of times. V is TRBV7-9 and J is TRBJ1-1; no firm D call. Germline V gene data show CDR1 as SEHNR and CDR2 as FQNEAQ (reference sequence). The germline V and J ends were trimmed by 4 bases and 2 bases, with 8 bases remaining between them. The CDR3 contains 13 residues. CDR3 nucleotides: TGTGCCAGCAGCTCCACTTCCAACACTGAAGCTTTCTTT. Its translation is CASSSTSNTEAFF.

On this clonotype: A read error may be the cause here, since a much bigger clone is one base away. The CDR3 DNA sequence: TGTACCAGCAGTGCGGGACTTAAATACGAGCAGTACTTC. Translating gives CTSSAGLKYEQYF. The chain carries TRBV27 and TRBJ2-7; possibly TRBD2 for D (6 bases). The CDR3 consists of 13 residues. Per germline, CDR1 MNHEY and CDR2 SMNVEV (reference sequence).

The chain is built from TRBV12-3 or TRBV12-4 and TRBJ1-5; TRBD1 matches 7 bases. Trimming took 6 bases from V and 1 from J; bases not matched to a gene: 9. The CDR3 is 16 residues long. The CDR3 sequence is CASRPGGALSNQPQHF. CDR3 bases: TGTGCCAGCAGACCAGGGGGGGCGTTAAGCAATCAGCCCCAGCATTTT.

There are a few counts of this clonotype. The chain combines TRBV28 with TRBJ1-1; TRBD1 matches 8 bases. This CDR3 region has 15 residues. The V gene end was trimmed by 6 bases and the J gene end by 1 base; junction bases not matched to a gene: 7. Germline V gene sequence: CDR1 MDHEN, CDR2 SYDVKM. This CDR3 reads CASRNTGTGNTEAFF. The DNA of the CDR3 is TGTGCCAGCAGGAATACCGGGACAGGGAACACTGAAGCTTTCTTT. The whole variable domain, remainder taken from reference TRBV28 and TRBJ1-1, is DVKVTQSSRYLVKRTGEKVFLECVQDMDHENMFWYRQDPGLGLRLIYFSYDVKMKEKGDIPEGYSVSREKKERFSLILESASTNQTSMYLCASRNTGTGNTEAFFGQGTRLTVV.

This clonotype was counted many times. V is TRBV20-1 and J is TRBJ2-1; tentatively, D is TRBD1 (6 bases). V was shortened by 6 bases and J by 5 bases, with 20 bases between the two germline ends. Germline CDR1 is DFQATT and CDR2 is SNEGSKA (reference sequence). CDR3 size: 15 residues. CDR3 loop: CSARDAGTSNNEQFF. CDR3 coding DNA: TGCAGTGCGAGGGACGCCGGGACAAGTAACAATGAGCAGTTCTTC.

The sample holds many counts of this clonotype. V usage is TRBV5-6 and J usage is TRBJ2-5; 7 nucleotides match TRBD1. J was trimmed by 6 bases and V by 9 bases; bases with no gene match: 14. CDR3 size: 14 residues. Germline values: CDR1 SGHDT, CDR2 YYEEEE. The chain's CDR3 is CATLKRGRRQTQYF. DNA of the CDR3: TGTGCCACCCTAAAAAGGGGGCGCCGCCAGACCCAGTACTTC.

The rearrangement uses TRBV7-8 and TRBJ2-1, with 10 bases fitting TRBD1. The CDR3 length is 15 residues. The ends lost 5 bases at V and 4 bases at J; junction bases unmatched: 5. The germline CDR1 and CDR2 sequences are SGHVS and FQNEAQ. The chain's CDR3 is CASSPWTGGYNEQFF. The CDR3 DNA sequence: TGTGCCAGCAGCCCTTGGACAGGGGGTTACAATGAGCAGTTCTTC.